These 9 T cell receptor beta chains originate from one sample sequenced in a study of blood T cells in healthy people across ages. The use of a sample-barcoded 5' primer and a J-beta primer mix characterized a second PCR of roughly 7 to 12 cycles. One entry per CDR3 protein, called by TCRdb with MiXCR from the 5' RACE reads. The profile covers 600,000 to 650,000 distinct CDR3 sequences, with 58% appearing a single time and approximately 37% taken by the ten largest. Material: blood. The receptors derive from a man aged 55 to 70 in good health.

The rearrangement links TRBV20-1 to TRBJ1-2, with no clear D. The CDR3 extends over 14 amino acids. Per germline, CDR1 DFQATT and CDR2 SNEGSKA (reference sequence). The germline V and J ends were trimmed by 0 bases and 4 bases, with 12 bases remaining between them. The CDR3 coding sequence is TGCAGTGCTAGAGATCCCAGACGCGGCTATGGCTACACCTTC. It is translated as CSARDPRRGYGYTF.

The chain employs TRBV2 and TRBJ1-4, with a possible D match to TRBD1 (6 bases). The CDR3 length is 16 residues. The V end lost 6 bases, the J end lost 2 bases, and 16 bases lay between the germline ends. The germline gives CDR1 SNHLY, CDR2 FYNNEI. CDR3 region: CASSRTQGITNEKLFF. CDR3 DNA: TGTGCCAGCAGCAGAACGCAGGGGATCACTAATGAAAAACTGTTTTTT.

This clonotype showed up many times. The V gene is TRBV2, the J gene TRBJ2-1, with TRBD2 identical over 10 bases. This CDR3 contains 14 residues. Trimming removed 6 bases from V and 7 bases from J; junction bases left unmatched: 6. Germline loops: CDR1 SNHLY, CDR2 FYNNEI. CDR3 sequence: CASSYSGGSNEQFF. The CDR3 DNA reads TGTGCCAGCAGCTATAGCGGGGGGAGTAATGAGCAGTTCTTC.

J is TRBJ2-1 and V is TRBV9, with 7 bases lining up with TRBD2. This CDR3 spans 14 amino acids. Losses at the gene ends were 0 bases for V and 7 bases for J; bases not matched to a gene: 4. CDR1 is SGDLS, CDR2 YYNGEE, per germline. CDR3 loop: CASSVVSGWNEQFF. The CDR3 DNA reads as TGTGCCAGCAGCGTAGTTAGCGGGTGGAATGAGCAGTTCTTC.

This clonotype has only one observation. This chain uses TRBV5-1 with TRBJ2-1; 10 bases line up with TRBD1. V shed 0 bases and J 8 bases; nucleotides not matched to a gene: 14. The germline gives CDR1 SGHRS, CDR2 YFSETQ. This CDR3 comprises 18 residues. This CDR3 is CASSLGVLGTGDLDEQFF. CDR3 sequence (DNA): TGCGCCAGCAGCTTGGGGGTTTTGGGGACAGGGGATCTCGATGAGCAGTTCTTC.

The rearrangement uses TRBV3-1 and TRBJ2-1, with a tentative D call TRBD1 (5 bases). The V and J ends lost 0 bases and 2 bases respectively, with 14 bases between them. Germline V gives CDR1 LGHDT, CDR2 YNNKEL (reference sequence). The CDR3 contains 17 residues. The CDR3 nucleotides read TGTGCCAGCAGCCAAGATCCCCCGGACACGACCTACAATGAGCAGTTCTTC. It is translated as CASSQDPPDTTYNEQFF.

This clonotype turned up a few times. This chain links TRBV29-1 with TRBJ2-1; TRBD1 matches 11 bases. Germline V gene data show CDR1 as SQVTM and CDR2 as ANQGSEA. This CDR3 contains 15 residues. V was pared by 5 bases and J by 7 bases, with 10 bases of the junction left unmatched. The CDR3 reads CSVSLGTGGWNEQFF. The CDR3 DNA is TGCAGCGTTTCCCTCGGGACAGGGGGATGGAATGAGCAGTTCTTC.

The chain links TRBV18 to TRBJ2-1, with D perhaps assigned TRBD1 or TRBD2 (5 bases each). V lost 8 bases to trimming and J lost 5 bases, with 13 bases between them. The CDR3 consists of 13 residues. The germline V gene has CDR1 KGHSH and CDR2 LQKENI. The CDR3: CASLPGAHNEQFF. The CDR3 DNA is TGTGCCAGCCTCCCCGGGGCCCACAATGAGCAGTTCTTC.

The rearrangement joins TRBV5-1 to TRBJ2-5; 9 positions agree with TRBD1. The CDR3 spans 14 residues. From germline, CDR1 is SGHRS and CDR2 YFSETQ. V lost 4 bases and J lost 13; bases outside the gene matches: 14. The CDR3: CASSAGQGTHERYF. CDR3 nucleotide sequence: TGCGCCAGCAGCGCCGGACAGGGGACCCACGAGCGGTACTTC.